Listed below are T cell receptor beta chains from one sample, sequenced in a study of blood T cell repertoires in COVID-19. TCRdb's table, derived via immunoSEQ multiplex PCR, lists solely in-frame clones and lacks some. The sample includes 150,000 to 200,000 clones, about 81% of them seen just once. The specimen was peripheral blood. The source of these receptors is a woman at least 80 years old with COVID-19, enrolled during active disease. Both conserved end residues are part of each CDR3. Each record gives: V gene, J gene, clone size, D gene, CDR3 protein, CDR3 DNA. The D gene is left open where the match is weak. Size is omitted from some rows. Given values are once, few, many or a class for expanded clones.

TRBV28	TRBJ2-2	-	-	CASSLVQGGGTGELFF	TGTGCCAGCAGTCTGGTACAGGGCGGAGGCACCGGGGAGCTGTTTTTT
TRBV2	TRBJ2-2	-	TRBD1	CASSEQGGSTGELFF	TGTGCCAGCAGTGAGCAAGGGGGCTCGACCGGGGAGCTGTTTTTT
TRBV5-6	TRBJ2-5	-	TRBD2	CASSVSGGWETQYF	TGTGCCAGCAGCGTAAGCGGGGGGTGGGAGACCCAGTACTTC
TRBV10-3	TRBJ2-3	-	TRBD1	CAIRPGQGPDTQYF	TGTGCCATCAGGCCGGGACAGGGTCCAGATACGCAGTATTTT
TRBV6-1	TRBJ1-2	-	-	CASSESGGASYGYTF	TGTGCCAGCAGTGAAAGTGGGGGCGCTTCGTATGGCTACACCTTC
TRBV9	TRBJ1-6	few	TRBD1	CASSAGQGGNSPLHF	TGTGCCAGCAGCGCGGGACAGGGTGGTAATTCACCCCTCCACTTT
TRBV2	TRBJ1-5	-	TRBD1	CASSDRDRGPTYSNQPQHF	TGTGCCAGCAGTGACAGGGACAGGGGGCCGACATATAGCAATCAGCCCCAGCATTTT
TRBV29-1	TRBJ1-1	-	-	CSVGKTGDREAFF	TGCAGCGTTGGAAAAACGGGGGACCGTGAAGCTTTCTTT
TRBV4-3	TRBJ2-7	-	TRBD1	CASSRTWTGPSYEQYF	TGCGCCAGCAGCCGTACGTGGACAGGGCCGTCCTACGAGCAGTACTTC
TRBV30	TRBJ2-1	-	TRBD2	CAWTSGGDFLEQFF	TGTGCCTGGACGAGCGGGGGGGACTTCCTTGAGCAGTTCTTC
TRBV7-9	TRBJ2-3	-	TRBD2	CASSWGGGTDTQYF	TGTGCCAGCAGCTGGGGAGGGGGCACAGATACGCAGTATTTT
TRBV4-1	TRBJ2-1	once	TRBD1	CASSQGRQGYNEQFF	TGCGCCAGCAGCCAAGGCCGACAGGGGTACAATGAGCAGTTCTTC
TRBV11-2	TRBJ2-1	-	TRBD1	CASSFRRTGDNNEQFF	TGTGCCAGCAGCTTCCGGAGGACAGGGGATAACAATGAGCAGTTCTTC
TRBV4-1	TRBJ1-6	few	TRBD1	CASSQKSGTGGDSYNSPLHF	TGCGCCAGCAGTCAGAAAAGCGGGACAGGGGGCGACTCCTATAATTCACCCCTCCACTTT
TRBV5-4	TRBJ1-1	-	-	CASSLGPRLKNTEAFF	TGTGCCAGCAGCTTGGGTCCGAGACTAAAGAACACTGAAGCTTTCTTT
TRBV24-1	TRBJ2-7	once	TRBD1	CATSDVGTGDYEQYF	TGTGCCACCAGTGACGTAGGGACAGGGGACTACGAGCAGTACTTC
TRBV5-6	TRBJ2-3	-	-	CASSRRVVADTQYF	TGTGCCAGCAGCCGGCGGGTAGTGGCAGATACGCAGTATTTT
TRBV9	TRBJ2-5	few	TRBD2	CASSPGLAEETQYF	TGTGCCAGCAGCCCGGGACTAGCGGAAGAGACCCAGTACTTC
TRBV28	TRBJ1-4	once	-	CASSSHGGGRQKEGEKLFF	TGTGCCAGCAGTTCCCACGGTGGAGGGAGGCAAAAAGAAGGTGAAAAACTGTTTTTT
TRBV27	TRBJ1-1	-	-	CASSYTGRGTEAFF	TGTGCCAGCAGTTACACAGGGCGGGGGACTGAAGCTTTCTTT
TRBV2	TRBJ2-7	few	-	CASSEEGESSYEQYF	TGTGCCAGCAGTGAGGAGGGCGAGAGCTCCTACGAGCAGTACTTC
TRBV7-9	TRBJ2-7	-	TRBD1	CASSLALIGGTGAYEQYF	TGTGCCAGCAGCTTAGCGCTAATAGGTGGGACAGGGGCCTACGAGCAGTACTTC
TRBV10-2	TRBJ1-2	once	-	CASSPDRSHGYTF	TGCGCCAGCAGCCCTGACAGATCCCATGGCTACACCTTC
TRBV18	TRBJ2-1	-	TRBD1	CASSSPGQGANNEQFF	TGTGCCAGCTCATCACCGGGACAGGGGGCAAACAATGAGCAGTTCTTC
TRBV2	TRBJ2-2	-	TRBD2	CASREAGVDWTGELFF	TGTGCCAGCAGGGAAGCGGGAGTAGACTGGACCGGGGAGCTGTTTTTT
TRBV7-2	TRBJ2-1	once	TRBD2	CASSMRSGLAEYNEQFF	TGTGCCAGCAGCATGAGATCGGGACTAGCGGAATACAATGAGCAGTTCTTC
TRBV27	TRBJ1-1	-	TRBD1	CASGTGTVNEAFF	TGTGCCAGCGGTACTGGGACAGTTAATGAAGCTTTCTTT
TRBV4-2	TRBJ1-2	-	-	CASSQSAGYGYTF	TGTGCCAGCAGCCAATCTGCGGGGTATGGCTACACCTTC
TRBV27	TRBJ1-1	-	TRBD1	CASSLAPDRGAFF	TGTGCCAGCAGTTTGGCCCCGGACAGGGGTGCTTTCTTT
TRBV6-2/TRBV6-3	TRBJ2-7	few	TRBD1	CASSYETGSGFSYEQYF	TGTGCCAGCAGTTACGAGACAGGGAGCGGCTTCTCCTACGAGCAGTACTTC
TRBV5-4	TRBJ2-7	-	TRBD2	CASSGGTSGSVYEQYF	TGTGCCAGCAGCGGGGGGACTAGCGGGAGTGTCTACGAGCAGTACTTC
TRBV7-2	TRBJ2-3	many	TRBD1	CASSFRGPTDTQYF	TGTGCCAGCAGCTTCAGGGGGCCCACAGATACGCAGTATTTT
TRBV4-1	TRBJ1-1	-	-	CASSHRPDRRNTEAFF	TGCGCCAGCAGCCACAGACCGGACAGACGGAACACTGAAGCTTTCTTT
TRBV19	TRBJ2-7	-	TRBD2	CASSNEREGAYEQYF	TGTGCCAGTAGTAACGAGCGGGAGGGCGCCTACGAGCAGTACTTC
TRBV30	TRBJ2-2	once	TRBD2	CAWTRGGDTGELFF	TGTGCCTGGACTCGGGGGGGTGACACCGGGGAGCTGTTTTTT
TRBV5-1	TRBJ2-5	-	-	CASSPAEGETQYF	TGCGCCAGCAGCCCCGCGGAGGGAGAGACCCAGTACTTC
TRBV28	TRBJ1-5	-	-	CASSIPGWVDQPQHF	TGTGCCAGCAGTATTCCAGGGTGGGTAGATCAGCCCCAGCATTTT
TRBV24-1	TRBJ2-5	-	TRBD2	CATSDFAGGDGETQYF	TGTGCCACCAGTGATTTTGCGGGAGGGGATGGAGAGACCCAGTACTTC
TRBV5-1	TRBJ2-5	-	-	CASSLEPGIETQYF	TGCGCCAGCAGCTTGGAGCCAGGGATAGAGACCCAGTACTTC
TRBV13	TRBJ1-2	-	-	CASSSIQGRDGYTF	TGTGCCAGCAGCTCTATCCAGGGCAGAGATGGCTACACCTTC
TRBV4-3	TRBJ2-1	-	-	CASSHLGRGYEQFF	TGCGCCAGCAGCCATCTCGGAAGGGGGTATGAGCAGTTCTTC
TRBV7-9	TRBJ1-1	-	-	CASSWPDRTEAFF	TGTGCCAGCAGCTGGCCCGACAGGACTGAAGCTTTCTTT
TRBV2	TRBJ1-2	-	TRBD1	CASRAGQDSNYGYTF	TGTGCCAGCAGGGCAGGACAGGATTCTAACTATGGCTACACCTTC
TRBV5-4	TRBJ2-1	-	TRBD2	CASSLILAGVQEQFF	TGTGCCAGCAGCTTGATACTAGCGGGAGTCCAGGAGCAGTTCTTC
TRBV5-4	TRBJ1-2	-	TRBD1	CASSTWTGTNYGYTF	TGTGCCAGCAGCACCTGGACAGGGACGAACTATGGCTACACCTTC
TRBV27	TRBJ1-1	-	-	CASSAPGANTEAFF	TGTGCCAGCAGCGCGCCAGGGGCGAACACTGAAGCTTTCTTT
TRBV24-1	TRBJ1-2	-	-	CATSDSYSYGYTF	TGTGCCACCAGTGATTCATACTCCTATGGCTACACCTTC
TRBV27	TRBJ2-4	-	TRBD1	CASSPKRQQGGKNIQYF	TGTGCCAGCAGCCCAAAAAGACAACAGGGGGGCAAAAACATTCAGTACTTC
TRBV13	TRBJ1-2	-	TRBD1	CASSLGDREVYGYTF	TGTGCCAGCAGCTTAGGGGACAGGGAAGTATATGGCTACACCTTC
TRBV30	TRBJ1-2	-	TRBD1	CAWSVGSGGYGYTF	TGTGCCTGGAGTGTAGGGTCAGGGGGCTATGGCTACACCTTC
TRBV3-1/TRBV3-2	TRBJ1-1	-	-	CASSLGTSGTEAFF	TGTGCCAGCAGCCTAGGGACATCTGGCACTGAAGCTTTCTTT
TRBV19	TRBJ1-1	-	-	CASSIEGGAGRTEAFF	TGTGCCAGTAGTATAGAGGGAGGGGCCGGACGGACTGAAGCTTTCTTT
TRBV13	TRBJ2-1	-	TRBD2	CASSLASGLYNEQFF	TGTGCCAGCAGCTTAGCTAGCGGGCTTTACAATGAGCAGTTCTTC
TRBV5-8	TRBJ2-1	-	TRBD1	CASSPDRGSYNEQFF	TGTGCCAGCAGTCCAGACAGGGGGTCCTACAATGAGCAGTTCTTC
TRBV2	TRBJ2-3	-	-	CASSEEARTDTQYF	TGTGCCAGCAGTGAAGAAGCGAGGACAGATACGCAGTATTTT
TRBV11-3	TRBJ2-2	-	TRBD1	CASSSRDRVGNTGELFF	TGTGCCAGCAGCTCCCGGGACAGGGTCGGGAACACCGGGGAGCTGTTTTTT
TRBV5-4	TRBJ2-6	large	TRBD1	CASSPTGGDNVLTF	TGTGCCAGCAGCCCGACAGGGGGCGACAACGTCCTGACTTTC
TRBV11-3	TRBJ2-1	-	-	CASSGIQAHEQFF	TGTGCCAGCAGCGGTATACAGGCCCATGAGCAGTTCTTC
TRBV5-1	TRBJ2-5	-	-	CASSLYGHGTETQYF	TGCGCCAGCAGCTTGTATGGACACGGGACTGAGACCCAGTACTTC